The 3 T cell receptor beta chains in this list originate from one sample, sequenced in a study of cytomegalovirus exposure and HLA in healthy donors. The PCR employed 60 Vbeta primers together with 13 Jbeta primers. The table came from immunoSEQ multiplex PCR; TCRdb's copy has only in-frame clones and leaves some out. The profile shows a few hundred thousand clones, 92% of them singletons. Material: PBMCs. These receptors all stem from a girl aged 2 to 9 in good health and CMV-seronegative.

The count of this clone is one. The chain employs TRBV18 and TRBJ2-1; tentative D call: TRBD2 (6 bases). Trimming removed 4 bases from V and 9 bases from J, with 13 bases in between. The CDR3 consists of 13 residues. Germline assignment: CDR1 KGHSH and CDR2 LQKENI. The DNA of the CDR3 is TGTGCCAGCTCACGACTTACAGCGGGTGAGCAGTTCTTC. It yields the protein CASSRLTAGEQFF.

This chain connects TRBV7-3 to TRBJ2-3; 8 positions agree with TRBD2. The CDR3 covers 19 residues. Germline CDR1 is SGHTA and CDR2 is FQGTGA. V lost 2 bases and J lost 3; bases outside the gene matches: 16. The CDR3 loop is CASSLEPGLGVVKTDTQYF. Here the CDR3 DNA reads TGTGCCAGCAGCTTAGAACCGGGACTAGGGGTAGTCAAGACAGATACGCAGTATTTT.

The V gene is TRBV30, the J gene TRBJ2-7; 10 positions agree with TRBD1. CDR1 and CDR2 (germline): GTSNPN, SVGIG (reference sequence). The CDR3 sequence is 15 residues long. After removal of 4 bases from V and 3 bases from J, the junction contained 9 bases not matched to a gene. As DNA, the CDR3 is TGTGCCTGGAAGGACTCCCGGGACAGGGGCTACGAGCAGTACTTC. This translates into CAWKDSRDRGYEQYF.